This T cell receptor (beta chain) was profiled in a study of control samples from healthy donors and cancer patients. The repertoire was sequenced with immunoSEQ multiplex PCR; TCRdb's copy has only in-frame clones and lacks some. The sample records some 140,000 clones, about 85% being singletons. This CDR3 is built from 15 residues. V was cut by 4 bases and J by 5 bases, with 15 bases left in between. From germline, CDR1 is SGHVS and CDR2 FQNEAQ. The receptor's source is a woman in her 30s in good health. Sequencing was performed on blood. J is TRBJ2-1 and V is TRBV7-8; D is undetermined. The chain's CDR3 is CASSYVGRSDNEQFF. The CDR3 DNA reads TGTGCCAGCAGCTACGTCGGTCGGAGCGACAATGAGCAGTTCTTC. The full variable domain, with the rest looked up from reference TRBV7-8 and TRBJ2-1, is GAGVSQSPRYKVAKRGQDVALRCDPISGHVSLFWYQQALGQGPEFLTYFQNEAQLDKSGLPSDRFFAERPEGSVSTLKIQRTQQEDSAVYLCASSYVGRSDNEQFFGPGTRLTVL.